The present entry profiles one TCR beta chain with its context. Antigen unknown. The record originates from a study of blood T cells in healthy people across ages. The study, taken as a whole, reports: No one knew whether donors had CMV, which possibly confounded expanded clonotype changes.

J lost 0 bases, V lost 7 bases, and 8 bases had no gene match. Looked up from germline, CDR1 is SGHAT and CDR2 is FQNNGV. The CDR3 is 17 amino acids. A second PCR, run for roughly 7 to 11 cycles, used a sample-barcoded 5' primer plus a J-beta primer mix. TCRdb passed the 5' RACE reads through MiXCR, listing each CDR3 protein once. The table shows about 1,600,000 distinct CDR3 sequences, with approximately 40% occurring only once. What was sequenced was blood. The rearrangement joins TRBV11-2 to TRBJ2-3, with 12 bases identical to TRBD2. The TCR was taken from a young woman in good health. CDR3 loop: CASMSLTSGRSTDTQYF. As DNA, the CDR3 is TGTGCCAGCATGTCACTGACTAGCGGGAGAAGCACAGATACGCAGTATTTT. Supplemented by reference TRBV11-2 and TRBJ2-3, the full variable domain reads EAGVAQSPRYKIIEKRQSVAFWCNPISGHATLYWYQQILGQGPKLLIQFQNNGVVDDSQLPKDRFSAERLKGVDSTLKIQPAKLEDSAVYLCASMSLTSGRSTDTQYFGPGTRLTVL.